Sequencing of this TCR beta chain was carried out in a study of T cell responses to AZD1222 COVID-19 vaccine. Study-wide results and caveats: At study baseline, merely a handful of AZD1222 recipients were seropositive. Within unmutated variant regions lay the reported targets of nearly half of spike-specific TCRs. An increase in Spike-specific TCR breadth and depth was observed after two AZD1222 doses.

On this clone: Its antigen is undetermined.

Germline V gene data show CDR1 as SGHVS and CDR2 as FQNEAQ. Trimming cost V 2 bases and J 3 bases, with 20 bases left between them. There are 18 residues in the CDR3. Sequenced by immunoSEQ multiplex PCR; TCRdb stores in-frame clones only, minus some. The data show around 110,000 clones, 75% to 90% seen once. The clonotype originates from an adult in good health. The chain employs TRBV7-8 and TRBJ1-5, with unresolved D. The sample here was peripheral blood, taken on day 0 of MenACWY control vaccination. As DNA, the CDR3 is TGTGCCAGCAGCTTAAGACAATCGCTGGGCAGTCCCAATCAGCCCCAGCATTTT. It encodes CASSLRQSLGSPNQPQHF.